This T cell receptor beta chain derives from a study of shared clonotypes between healthy human individuals. Findings of the study overall: Generation of non-shared clonotypes was less probable than generation of clonotypes shared by all four donors. Some naive CD4 clonotypes, 4% to 6%, turned up in common across a handful of donors. Larger richness was generally estimated for naive than memory subsets.

Terminally differentiated effector memory CD45RA+ cells were excluded by CCR7 positive selection of CD45RO-negative cells. Execution of the assay was at deep level. The method was immunoSEQ multiplex PCR; TCRdb's version includes in-frame clones alone and lacks a portion of them. The sample lists under 1 million clones, about 96% occurring once. This clone was counted once. Its antigen is as yet unknown. The CDR3 loop spans 15 amino acids. The V gene lost 8 bases and the J gene lost 1 base, with 17 bases spanning the gap. CDR1 and CDR2 from the germline V gene are MDHEN and SYDVKM. The chain recombines TRBV28 with TRBJ1-1, with D unclear. Sample: naive CD8+ T cells sorted from blood. The TCR was taken from a man aged 30 to 45 in good health. CDR3 DNA: TGTGCCAGCCTCCCCAGAGAGCTCTCGAACACTGAAGCTTTCTTT. This gives the protein CASLPRELSNTEAFF.